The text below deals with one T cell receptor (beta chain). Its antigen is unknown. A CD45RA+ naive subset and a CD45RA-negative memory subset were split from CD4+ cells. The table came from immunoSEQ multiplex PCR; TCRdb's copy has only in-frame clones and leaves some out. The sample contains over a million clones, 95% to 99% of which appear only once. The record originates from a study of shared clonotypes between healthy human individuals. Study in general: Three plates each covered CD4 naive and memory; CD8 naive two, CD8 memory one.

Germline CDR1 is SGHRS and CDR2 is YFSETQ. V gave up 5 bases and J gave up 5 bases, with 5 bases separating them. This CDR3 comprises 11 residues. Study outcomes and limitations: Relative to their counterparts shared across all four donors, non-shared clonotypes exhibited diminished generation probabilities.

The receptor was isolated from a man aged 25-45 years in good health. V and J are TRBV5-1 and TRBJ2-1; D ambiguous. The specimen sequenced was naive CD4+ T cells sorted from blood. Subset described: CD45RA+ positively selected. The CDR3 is CASRSNNEQFF. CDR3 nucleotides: TGCGCCAGCAGATCAAACAATGAGCAGTTCTTC.